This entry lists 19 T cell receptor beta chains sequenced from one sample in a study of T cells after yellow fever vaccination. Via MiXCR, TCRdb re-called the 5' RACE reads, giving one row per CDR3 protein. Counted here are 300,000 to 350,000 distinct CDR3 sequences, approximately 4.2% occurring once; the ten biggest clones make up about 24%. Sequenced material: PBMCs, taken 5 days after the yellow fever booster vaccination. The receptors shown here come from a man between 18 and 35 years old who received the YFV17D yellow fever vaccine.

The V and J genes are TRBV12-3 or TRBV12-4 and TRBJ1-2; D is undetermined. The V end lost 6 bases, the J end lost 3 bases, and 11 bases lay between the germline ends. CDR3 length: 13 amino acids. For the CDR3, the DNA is TGTGCCAGCAGGAGGGATGGGCACTATGGCTACACCTTC. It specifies CASRRDGHYGYTF.

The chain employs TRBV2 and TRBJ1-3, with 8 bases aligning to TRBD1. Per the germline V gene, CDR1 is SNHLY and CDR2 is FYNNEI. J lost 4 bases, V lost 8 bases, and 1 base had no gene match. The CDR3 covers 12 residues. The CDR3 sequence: CASGDRGNTIYF. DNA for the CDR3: TGTGCCAGCGGGGACAGGGGAAACACCATATATTTT.

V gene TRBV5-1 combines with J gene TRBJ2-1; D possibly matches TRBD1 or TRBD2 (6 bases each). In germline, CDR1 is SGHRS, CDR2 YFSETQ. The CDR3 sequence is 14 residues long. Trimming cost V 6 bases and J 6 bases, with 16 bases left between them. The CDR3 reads CASIGGQASNEQFF. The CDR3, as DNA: TGCGCCAGCATAGGGGGGCAGGCATCCAATGAGCAGTTCTTC.

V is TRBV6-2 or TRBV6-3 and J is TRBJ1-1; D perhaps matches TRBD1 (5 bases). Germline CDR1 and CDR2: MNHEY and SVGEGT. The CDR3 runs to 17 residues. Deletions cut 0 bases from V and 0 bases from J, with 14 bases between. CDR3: CASSYSKLGRVNTEAFF. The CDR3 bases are TGTGCCAGCAGTTACTCGAAGTTGGGCAGGGTGAACACTGAAGCTTTCTTT.

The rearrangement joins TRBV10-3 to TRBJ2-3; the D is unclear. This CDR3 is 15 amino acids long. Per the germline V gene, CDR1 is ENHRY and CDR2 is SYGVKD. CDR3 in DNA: TGTGCTACATCGACCCGGACGGAAGGCACAGATACGCAGTATTTT. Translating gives CATSTRTEGTDTQYF.

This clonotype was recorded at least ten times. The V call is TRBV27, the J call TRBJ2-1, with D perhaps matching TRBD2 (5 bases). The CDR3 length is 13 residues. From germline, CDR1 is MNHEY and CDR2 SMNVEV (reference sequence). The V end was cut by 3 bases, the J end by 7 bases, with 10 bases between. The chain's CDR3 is CASSFRGNNEQFF. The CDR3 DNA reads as TGTGCCAGCAGTTTTCGGGGAAATAATGAGCAGTTCTTC.

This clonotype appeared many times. The CDR3 region is CASSLRDREGGGYTF. CDR3 nucleotides: TGTGCCAGCAGCCTAAGGGACAGGGAAGGTGGAGGCTACACCTTC. The rearrangement uses TRBV7-2 and TRBJ1-2, with TRBD1 matching over 9 bases. This CDR3 comprises 15 residues. J was trimmed by 8 bases and V by 5 bases; bases with no gene match: 12. Germline V gene data show CDR1 as SGHTA and CDR2 as FQGNSA.

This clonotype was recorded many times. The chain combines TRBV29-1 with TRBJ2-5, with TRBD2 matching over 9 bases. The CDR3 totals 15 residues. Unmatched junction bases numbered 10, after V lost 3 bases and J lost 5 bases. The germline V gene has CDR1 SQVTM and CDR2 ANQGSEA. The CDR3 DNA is TGCAGCGTTGAGTCTAGCGGGGACGCCTCGGAGACCCAGTACTTC. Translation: CSVESSGDASETQYF.

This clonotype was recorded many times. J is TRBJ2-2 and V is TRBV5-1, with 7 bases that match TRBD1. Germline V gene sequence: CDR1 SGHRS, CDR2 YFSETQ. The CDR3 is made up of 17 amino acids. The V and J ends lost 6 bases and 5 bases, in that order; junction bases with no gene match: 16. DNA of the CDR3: TGCGCCAGCACACAAACCCGACAGGGCTTCAAAACCGGGGAGCTGTTTTTT. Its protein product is CASTQTRQGFKTGELFF.

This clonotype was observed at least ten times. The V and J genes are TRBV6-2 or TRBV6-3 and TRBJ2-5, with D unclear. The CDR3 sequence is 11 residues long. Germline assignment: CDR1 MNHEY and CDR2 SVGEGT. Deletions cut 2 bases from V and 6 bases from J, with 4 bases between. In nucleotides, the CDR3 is TGTGCCAGCAGTTACGCCCAGACCCAGTACTTC. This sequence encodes CASSYAQTQYF.

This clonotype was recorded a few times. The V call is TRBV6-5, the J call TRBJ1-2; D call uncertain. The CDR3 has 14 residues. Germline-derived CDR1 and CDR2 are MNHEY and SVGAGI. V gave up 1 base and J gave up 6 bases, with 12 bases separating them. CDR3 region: CASSYLARRDGYTF. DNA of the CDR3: TGTGCCAGCAGTTACTTGGCACGTCGCGATGGCTACACCTTC.

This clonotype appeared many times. The CDR3 spells CASSFEAGINSPLHF. The CDR3 DNA follows: TGTGCCAGCAGCTTCGAGGCAGGGATTAATTCACCCCTCCACTTT. The chain couples TRBV7-2 to TRBJ1-6, with D perhaps TRBD1 (5 bases). The CDR3 consists of 15 residues. V shed 3 bases and J shed 6 bases, with 12 bases lying between them. Germline assignment: CDR1 SGHTA and CDR2 FQGNSA.

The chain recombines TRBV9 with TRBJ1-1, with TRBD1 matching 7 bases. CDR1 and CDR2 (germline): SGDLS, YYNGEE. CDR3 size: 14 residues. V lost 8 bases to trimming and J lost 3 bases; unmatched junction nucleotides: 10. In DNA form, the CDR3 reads TGTGCCAGTTCGGGACAGCCCGGCTACACTGAAGCTTTCTTT. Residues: CASSGQPGYTEAFF.

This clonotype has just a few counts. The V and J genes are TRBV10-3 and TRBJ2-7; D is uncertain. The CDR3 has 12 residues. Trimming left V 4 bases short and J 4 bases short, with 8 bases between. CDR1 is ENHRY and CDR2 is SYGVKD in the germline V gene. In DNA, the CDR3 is TGTGCCATCAGTGCCTACTCGTACGAGCAGTACTTC. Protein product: CAISAYSYEQYF.

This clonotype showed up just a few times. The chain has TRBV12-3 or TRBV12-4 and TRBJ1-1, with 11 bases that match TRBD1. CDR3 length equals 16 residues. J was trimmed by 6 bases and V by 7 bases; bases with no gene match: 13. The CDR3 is CASIPRPTGQGAEAFF. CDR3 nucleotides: TGTGCCAGCATTCCCCGCCCTACGGGACAGGGGGCTGAAGCTTTCTTT.

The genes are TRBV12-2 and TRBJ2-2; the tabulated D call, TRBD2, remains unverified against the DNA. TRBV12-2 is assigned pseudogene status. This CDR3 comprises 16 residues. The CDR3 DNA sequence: TGTGCAAGTCGCTACGGACTAGATCCTAACACCGGGGAGCTGTTTTTT. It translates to CASRYGLDPNTGELFF.

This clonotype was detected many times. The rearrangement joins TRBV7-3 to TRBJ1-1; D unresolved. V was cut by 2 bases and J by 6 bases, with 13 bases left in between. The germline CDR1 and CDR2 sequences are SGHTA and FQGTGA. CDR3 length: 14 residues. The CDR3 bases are TGTGCCAGCAGCTTACGGACGGACGGCCCTGAAGCTTTCTTT. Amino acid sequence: CASSLRTDGPEAFF.

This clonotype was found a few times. In nucleotides, the CDR3 is TGTGCCAGCAGCTCCGCCCGGGACTTCCACGAGCAGTACTTC. As protein: CASSSARDFHEQYF. The chain links TRBV7-9 to TRBJ2-7; D is perhaps TRBD2 (6 bases). V was pared by 4 bases and J by 5 bases, with 15 bases between. The CDR3 has 14 residues. CDR1 is SEHNR and CDR2 is FQNEAQ in the germline V gene (reference sequence). The whole variable domain, filled in from reference TRBV7-9 and TRBJ2-7, reads DTGVSQNPRHKITKRGQNVTFRCDPISEHNRLYWYRQTLGQGPEFLTYFQNEAQLEKSRLLSDRFSAERPKGSFSTLEIQRTEQGDSAMYLCASSSARDFHEQYFGPGTRLTVT.

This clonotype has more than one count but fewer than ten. CDR3 nucleotides: TGTGCCAGCAGCAGGACTAGCGGGGGGGCCTCCTACGAGCAGTACTTC. Translated, it gives CASSRTSGGASYEQYF. The V call is TRBV9, the J call TRBJ2-7; 15 bases agree with TRBD2. CDR3 length: 16 amino acids. Germline-derived CDR1 and CDR2 are SGDLS and YYNGEE. Trimming removed 4 bases from V and 0 bases from J; junction bases left unmatched: 2.